The 22 T cell receptor beta chains in this list originate from one sample, sequenced in a study of cytomegalovirus exposure and HLA in healthy donors. The study ran its PCR with 60 Vbeta and 13 Jbeta primers. The repertoire was sequenced with immunoSEQ multiplex PCR; TCRdb's copy has only in-frame clones and lacks some. The repertoire holds hundreds of thousands of clones, 65% to 85% seen once, with approximately 2.5% in the top ten. Sequenced: PBMCs. These receptors were collected from a female donor in good health and CMV-seronegative.

The rearrangement joins TRBV28 to TRBJ2-7; D gene uncertain. This CDR3 comprises 11 residues. Germline lookup yields CDR1 MDHEN and CDR2 SYDVKM. V was shortened by 8 bases and J by 4 bases, with 9 bases between the two germline ends. The chain's CDR3 is CASGSQYEQYF. The CDR3 DNA reads as TGTGCCAGCGGTTCGCAGTACGAGCAGTACTTC.

The rearrangement links TRBV9 to TRBJ2-7, with 7 bases that match TRBD2. V shed 4 bases, J shed 5 bases, and the junction held 12 bases outside the gene matches. Germline V gene sequence: CDR1 SGDLS, CDR2 YYNGEE. This CDR3 is built from 15 residues. CDR3 sequence (DNA): TGTGCCAGCAGCCCCGGGCGGGGAGGGCCCCACGAGCAGTACTTC. It yields the protein CASSPGRGGPHEQYF.

The chain joins TRBV4-1 to TRBJ2-1; no clear D gene. The CDR3 is 13 residues long. Trimming cost V 1 base and J 4 bases, with 5 bases left between them. Germline V CDR1 and CDR2: MGHRA, YSYEKL. CDR3 sequence: CASSQAAYNEQFF. The CDR3 DNA follows: TGCGCCAGCAGCCAAGCAGCGTACAATGAGCAGTTCTTC.

The V call is TRBV13, the J call TRBJ2-1, with D possibly matching TRBD1 (5 bases). The CDR3 contains 12 residues. Germline CDR1 PRHDT, CDR2 FYEKMQ (reference sequence). Between the trimmed V and J ends, which lost 5 bases and 10 bases, there was a span of 12 bases. The CDR3 here is CASSQGAREQFF. CDR3 coding DNA: TGTGCCAGCAGCCAAGGGGCGAGGGAGCAGTTCTTC.

The V and J genes are TRBV11-2 and TRBJ2-2, with 13 bases lining up with TRBD2. The germline V gene has CDR1 SGHAT and CDR2 FQNNGV. The V gene end was trimmed by 3 bases and the J gene end by 4 bases; junction bases not matched to a gene: 2. The CDR3 contains 16 residues. This CDR3 is CASSLGLAGSTGELFF. The CDR3 bases are TGTGCCAGCAGCTTGGGACTAGCGGGGTCCACCGGGGAGCTGTTTTTT.

The rearrangement joins TRBV18 to TRBJ1-5; 7 positions agree with TRBD1. CDR1 and CDR2 (germline): KGHSH, LQKENI. This CDR3 region has 17 residues. Trimming cost V 4 bases and J 4 bases; bases outside gene matches: 13. In DNA form, the CDR3 reads TGTGCCAGCTCACTCGCCGGGACAGCCTTAGCAAATCAGCCCCAGCATTTT. It yields the protein CASSLAGTALANQPQHF.

The chain links TRBV5-1 to TRBJ1-3, with D possibly matching TRBD1 (6 bases). Germline loops: CDR1 SGHRS, CDR2 YFSETQ. This CDR3 is built from 15 residues. V lost 6 bases and J lost 0, with 13 bases in between. The CDR3 bases are TGCGCCAGCACGGACAGTTTTCGCTCTGGAAACACCATATATTTT. Protein: CASTDSFRSGNTIYF.

The table lists this clone with a count of one. The genes are TRBV7-9 and TRBJ2-1, with D perhaps matching TRBD2 (6 bases). The CDR3 consists of 16 residues. Deletions cut 4 bases from V and 0 bases from J, with 13 bases between. The germline V gene encodes CDR1 SEHNR and CDR2 FQNEAQ (reference sequence). CDR3 region: CASSSAGRLSYNEQFF. DNA for the CDR3: TGTGCCAGCAGCTCCGCGGGACGACTCTCCTACAATGAGCAGTTCTTC.

The chain combines TRBV25-1 with TRBJ2-5; 8 positions match TRBD1. V lost 6 bases to trimming and J lost 5 bases; unmatched junction nucleotides: 11. The CDR3 has 15 amino acids. Germline V CDR1 and CDR2: MGHDK, SYGVNS. The CDR3 region has the DNA TGTGCCAGCAGCGTCGGACAGGGAACTCGGGAGACCCAGTACTTC. Translation: CASSVGQGTRETQYF.

This clone has just a few counts. The chain recombines TRBV7-3 with TRBJ2-3; 8 bases align to TRBD1. Germline CDR1 and CDR2: SGHTA and FQGTGA. The CDR3 spans 16 residues. After removal of 0 bases from V and 6 bases from J, the junction contained 8 bases not matched to a gene. The CDR3 DNA reads as TGTGCCAGCAGCTTAACCCTGGGACAGGTAGGGGATACGCAGTATTTT. This encodes CASSLTLGQVGDTQYF. Using reference TRBV7-3 and TRBJ2-3 for the parts outside the CDR3, the full variable domain is GAGVSQTPSNKVTEKGKYVELRCDPISGHTALYWYRQSLGQGPEFLIYFQGTGAADDSGLPNDRFFAVRPEGSVSTLKIQRTERGDSAVYLCASSLTLGQVGDTQYFGPGTRLTVL.

This clone has only a few counts. The J gene is TRBJ2-7, the V gene TRBV5-1, with D unresolved. CDR3 length: 17 residues. Germline V gene lookup returns CDR1 SGHRS and CDR2 YFSETQ. V gave up 4 bases and J gave up 9 bases, with 29 bases separating them. In DNA form, the CDR3 reads TGCGCCAGCAGCCGATCTCAGGCCAAAGAGATGCTACGAGTGCAGTACTTC. It translates to CASSRSQAKEMLRVQYF.

This sequence joins TRBV19 and TRBJ2-5, with TRBD1 matching 8 bases. Per the germline V gene, CDR1 is LNHDA and CDR2 is SQIVND (reference sequence). CDR3 length equals 15 residues. The J segment lost 6 bases and the V segment lost 6 bases, leaving 12 bases of the junction unmatched. The CDR3 is CASSPDRVLIKTQYF. The CDR3, as DNA: TGTGCCAGTAGCCCGGACAGGGTATTAATAAAGACCCAGTACTTC.

The rearrangement joins TRBV7-2 to TRBJ2-7, with 7 bases that match TRBD1. The CDR3 consists of 14 residues. Trimming at V came to 3 bases and at J to 0 bases, leaving 2 bases not matched to a gene. CDR1 SGHTA and CDR2 FQGNSA come from the germline V gene. CDR3 sequence: CASSLDRSSYEQYF. CDR3 nucleotides: TGTGCCAGCAGCTTGGACAGGAGCTCCTACGAGCAGTACTTC.

V and J are TRBV6-4 and TRBJ1-1; a possible D gene is TRBD1 (5 bases). Germline V CDR1 and CDR2: MRHNA, SNTAGT. This CDR3 contains 15 residues. V lost 2 bases, J lost 3 bases, and 13 bases lay in between. CDR3 protein: CASSDGSTGDTEAFF. The CDR3 DNA sequence: TGTGCCAGCAGTGACGGGTCCACAGGCGACACTGAAGCTTTCTTT.

V is TRBV29-1 and J is TRBJ2-5, with D possibly matching TRBD2 (5 bases). V gave up 7 bases and J gave up 2 bases, with 11 bases separating them. The germline V gene encodes CDR1 SQVTM and CDR2 ANQGSEA. The CDR3 is 12 amino acids. This CDR3 reads CSAGLLQETQYF. In DNA, the CDR3 is TGCAGCGCCGGACTTCTACAAGAGACCCAGTACTTC.

This sequence joins TRBV19 and TRBJ1-1; 9 bases fit TRBD1. The length of the CDR3 is 15 residues. Germline CDR1 is LNHDA and CDR2 is SQIVND (reference sequence). The V and J ends lost 3 bases and 5 bases, in that order; junction bases with no gene match: 7. The chain's CDR3 is CASSIDRGFGTEAFF. The CDR3 region has the DNA TGTGCCAGTAGTATTGACAGGGGGTTTGGAACTGAAGCTTTCTTT.

This sequence joins TRBV6-6 and TRBJ1-4; 9 bases are shared with TRBD1. Germline V gene sequence: CDR1 MNHNY, CDR2 SVGAGI (reference sequence). Losses at the gene ends were 6 bases for V and 5 bases for J; bases not matched to a gene: 1. The CDR3 spans 13 residues. The CDR3 is CASSTGGNEKLFF. DNA of the CDR3: TGTGCCAGCAGCACAGGGGGCAATGAAAAACTGTTTTTT.

About this clone: The junction differs from germline at one of its ends, possibly a read error. The CDR3 region is CASGRGNEQFF. CDR3 DNA: TGCGCAAGCGGGAGGGGCAATGAGCAGTTCTTC. The chain uses TRBV6-5 and TRBJ2-1; 10 bases are a match to TRBD2. The length of the CDR3 is 11 residues. Germline CDR1 and CDR2: MNHEY and SVGAGI.

This clone was seen more than once but under ten times. The V gene is TRBV30, the J gene TRBJ1-5; D might be TRBD1 (5 bases). This CDR3 is built from 13 residues. With 2 bases removed from V and 7 bases from J, the gap between germline ends came to 12 bases. The germline CDR1 and CDR2 sequences are GTSNPN and SVGIG (reference sequence). The DNA of the CDR3 is TGTGCCTGGAGTCTCGGACGGGGGCAGCCCCAGCATTTT. Protein: CAWSLGRGQPQHF.

The chain joins TRBV6-4 to TRBJ2-1, with 10 bases identical to TRBD1. Unmatched junction bases numbered 10, after V lost 6 bases and J lost 8 bases. The germline CDR1 and CDR2 sequences are MRHNA and SNTAGT. CDR3 length equals 15 residues. The CDR3 region is CASSPTGGAVDEQFF. In DNA form, the CDR3 reads TGTGCCAGCAGCCCGACAGGGGGCGCGGTGGATGAGCAGTTCTTC.

The chain recombines TRBV27 with TRBJ2-7, with TRBD1 identical over 7 bases. The trim removed 3 bases at V and 2 bases at J, leaving 4 bases unmatched. The CDR3 contains 14 residues. CDR1 is MNHEY and CDR2 is SMNVEV in the germline V gene (reference sequence). The CDR3 nucleotides are TGTGCCAGCAGTTTCTACAGGGGTCCCTACGAGCAGTACTTC. It encodes CASSFYRGPYEQYF.

The chain carries TRBV2 and TRBJ2-7; 7 bases agree with TRBD2. In germline, CDR1 is SNHLY, CDR2 FYNNEI. V dropped 8 bases and J dropped 6; count of bases not matched to a gene: 13. The length of the CDR3 is 14 residues. The chain's CDR3 is CASLRAREWIEQYF. The CDR3 DNA follows: TGTGCCAGCCTGAGGGCGCGGGAGTGGATCGAGCAGTACTTC.